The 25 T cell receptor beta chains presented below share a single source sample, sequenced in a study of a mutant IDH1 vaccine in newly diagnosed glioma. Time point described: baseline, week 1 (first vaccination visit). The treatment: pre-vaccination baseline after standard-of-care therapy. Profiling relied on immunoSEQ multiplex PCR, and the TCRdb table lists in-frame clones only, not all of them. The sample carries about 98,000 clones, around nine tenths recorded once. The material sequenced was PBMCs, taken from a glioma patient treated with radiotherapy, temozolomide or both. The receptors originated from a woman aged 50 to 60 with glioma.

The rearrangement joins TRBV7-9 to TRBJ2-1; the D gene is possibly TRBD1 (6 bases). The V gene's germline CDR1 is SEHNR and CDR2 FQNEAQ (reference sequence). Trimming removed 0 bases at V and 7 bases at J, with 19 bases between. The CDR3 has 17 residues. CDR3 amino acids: CASSLAGARTPRNEQFF. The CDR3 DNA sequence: TGTGCCAGCAGCTTAGCGGGGGCGAGAACTCCGAGGAATGAGCAGTTCTTC.

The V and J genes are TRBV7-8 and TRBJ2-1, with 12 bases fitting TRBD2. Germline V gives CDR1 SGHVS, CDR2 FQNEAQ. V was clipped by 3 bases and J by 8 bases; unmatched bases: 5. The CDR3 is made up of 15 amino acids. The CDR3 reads CASSFLLAGGHEQFF. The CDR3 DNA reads TGTGCCAGCAGCTTTTTACTAGCGGGAGGCCATGAGCAGTTCTTC. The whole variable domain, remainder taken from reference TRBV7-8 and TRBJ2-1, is GAGVSQSPRYKVAKRGQDVALRCDPISGHVSLFWYQQALGQGPEFLTYFQNEAQLDKSGLPSDRFFAERPEGSVSTLKIQRTQQEDSAVYLCASSFLLAGGHEQFFGPGTRLTVL.

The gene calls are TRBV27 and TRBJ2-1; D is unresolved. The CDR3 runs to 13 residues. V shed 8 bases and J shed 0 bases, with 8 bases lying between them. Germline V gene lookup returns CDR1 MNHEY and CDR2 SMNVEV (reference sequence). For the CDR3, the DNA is TGTGCCAGCCAACCGAGCTCCTACAATGAGCAGTTCTTC. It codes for CASQPSSYNEQFF.

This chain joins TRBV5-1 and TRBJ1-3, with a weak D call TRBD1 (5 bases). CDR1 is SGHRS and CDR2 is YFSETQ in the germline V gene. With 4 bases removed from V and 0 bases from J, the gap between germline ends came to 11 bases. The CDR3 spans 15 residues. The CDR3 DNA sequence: TGCGCCAGCAGCCCCGAGGGGAGCTCTGGAAACACCATATATTTT. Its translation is CASSPEGSSGNTIYF.

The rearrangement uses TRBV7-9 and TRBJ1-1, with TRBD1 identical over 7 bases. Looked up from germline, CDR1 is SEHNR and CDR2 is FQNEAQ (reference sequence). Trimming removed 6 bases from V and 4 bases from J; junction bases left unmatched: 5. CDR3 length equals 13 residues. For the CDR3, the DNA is TGTGCCAGCAGATCGACAGGGTTCACTGAAGCTTTCTTT. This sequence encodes CASRSTGFTEAFF.

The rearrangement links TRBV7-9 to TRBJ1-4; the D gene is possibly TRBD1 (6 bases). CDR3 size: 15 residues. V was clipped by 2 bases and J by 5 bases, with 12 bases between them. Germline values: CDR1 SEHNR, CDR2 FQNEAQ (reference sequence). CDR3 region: CASSLSRTANEKLFF. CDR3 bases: TGTGCCAGCAGCTTATCCAGGACAGCCAATGAAAAACTGTTTTTT.

The CDR3 DNA follows: TGTGCCAGCAGCTTAAGGCTAGACCCAACCTACAATGAGCAGTTCTTC. It codes for CASSLRLDPTYNEQFF. The chain employs TRBV7-9 and TRBJ2-1; D ambiguous. This CDR3 comprises 16 residues. Germline V gene sequence: CDR1 SEHNR, CDR2 FQNEAQ (reference sequence). Trimming stripped 2 bases from V and 2 bases from J, with 13 bases between.

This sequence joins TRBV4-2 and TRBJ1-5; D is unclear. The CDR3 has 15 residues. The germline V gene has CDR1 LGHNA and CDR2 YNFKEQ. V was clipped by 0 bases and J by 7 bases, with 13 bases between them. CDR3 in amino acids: CASSQENLVGQPQHF. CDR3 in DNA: TGTGCCAGCAGCCAAGAGAATCTGGTTGGGCAGCCCCAGCATTTT.

DNA for the CDR3: TGTGCCAGCTCACCACGGTCCCGCAGGGAGTATTCATCTTACAATGAGCAGTTCTTC. Encoded protein: CASSPRSRREYSSYNEQFF. The chain links TRBV18 to TRBJ2-1; D could derive from TRBD1 or TRBD2 (5 bases each). Germline CDR1 reads KGHSH; CDR2 reads LQKENI. This CDR3 contains 19 residues. V was shortened by 1 base and J by 4 bases, with 23 bases between the two germline ends.

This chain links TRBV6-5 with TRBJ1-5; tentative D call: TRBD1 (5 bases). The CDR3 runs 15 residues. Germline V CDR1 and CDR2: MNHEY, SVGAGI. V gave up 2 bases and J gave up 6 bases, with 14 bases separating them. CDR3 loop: CASSYRGIRGQPQHF. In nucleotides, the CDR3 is TGTGCCAGCAGTTACCGGGGGATACGGGGTCAGCCCCAGCATTTT.

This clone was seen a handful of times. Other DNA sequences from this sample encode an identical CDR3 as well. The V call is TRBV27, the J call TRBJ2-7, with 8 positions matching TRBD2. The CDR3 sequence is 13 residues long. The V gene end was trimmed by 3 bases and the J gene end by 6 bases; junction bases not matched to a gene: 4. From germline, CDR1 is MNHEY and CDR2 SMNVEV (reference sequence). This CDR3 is CASSFGTSAEQYF. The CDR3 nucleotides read TGTGCCAGCAGTTTTGGGACTAGTGCCGAGCAGTACTTC.

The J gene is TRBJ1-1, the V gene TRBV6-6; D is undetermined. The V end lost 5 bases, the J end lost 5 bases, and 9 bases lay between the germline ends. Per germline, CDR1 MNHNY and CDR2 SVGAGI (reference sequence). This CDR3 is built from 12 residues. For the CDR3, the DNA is TGTGCCAGCAGTAACGGACCGACTGAAGCTTTCTTT. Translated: CASSNGPTEAFF.

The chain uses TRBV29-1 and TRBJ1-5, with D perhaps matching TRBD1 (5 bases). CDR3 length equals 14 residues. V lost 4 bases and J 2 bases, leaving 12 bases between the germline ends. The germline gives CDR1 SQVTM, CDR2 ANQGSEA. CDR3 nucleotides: TGCAGCGTTGCCGATCTGGGGCGCAATCAGCCCCAGCATTTT. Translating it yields CSVADLGRNQPQHF.

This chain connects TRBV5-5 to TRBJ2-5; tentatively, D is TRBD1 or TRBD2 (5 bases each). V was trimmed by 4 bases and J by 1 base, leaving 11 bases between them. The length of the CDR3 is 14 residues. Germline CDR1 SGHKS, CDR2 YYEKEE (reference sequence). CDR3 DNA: TGTGCCAGCAGCCTTGACGGGGCCCAAGAGACCCAGTACTTC. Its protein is CASSLDGAQETQYF.

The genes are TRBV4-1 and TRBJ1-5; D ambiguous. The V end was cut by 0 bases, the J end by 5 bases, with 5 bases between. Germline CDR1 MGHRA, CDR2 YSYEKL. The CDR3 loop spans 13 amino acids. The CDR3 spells CASSQERDQPQHF. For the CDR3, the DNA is TGCGCCAGCAGCCAAGAAAGGGATCAGCCCCAGCATTTT.

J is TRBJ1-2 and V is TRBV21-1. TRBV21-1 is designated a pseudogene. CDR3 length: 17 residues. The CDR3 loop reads CASSAPLVAVKGYGYTF. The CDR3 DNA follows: TGTGCCAGCAGCGCTCCCTTGGTGGCAGTAAAGGGCTATGGCTACACCTTC.

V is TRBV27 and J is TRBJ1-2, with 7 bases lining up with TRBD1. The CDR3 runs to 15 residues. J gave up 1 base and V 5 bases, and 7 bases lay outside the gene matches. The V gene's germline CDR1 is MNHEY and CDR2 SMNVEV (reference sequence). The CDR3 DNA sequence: TGTGCCAGCAGTCCCTCGGGACAGATTAACTATGGCTACACCTTC. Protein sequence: CASSPSGQINYGYTF.

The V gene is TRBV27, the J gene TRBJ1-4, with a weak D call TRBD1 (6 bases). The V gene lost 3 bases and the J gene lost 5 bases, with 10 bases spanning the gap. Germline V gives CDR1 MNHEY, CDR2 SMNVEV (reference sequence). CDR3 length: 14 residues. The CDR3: CASSFGQSNEKLFF. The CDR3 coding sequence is TGTGCCAGCAGTTTCGGACAGTCAAATGAAAAACTGTTTTTT.

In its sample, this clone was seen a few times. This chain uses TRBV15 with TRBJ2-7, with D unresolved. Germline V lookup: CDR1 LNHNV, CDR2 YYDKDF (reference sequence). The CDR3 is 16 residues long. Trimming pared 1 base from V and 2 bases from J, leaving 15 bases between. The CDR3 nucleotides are TGTGCCACCAGCAGAGGCGATTGGGGTACGGCCTACGAGCAGTACTTC. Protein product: CATSRGDWGTAYEQYF.

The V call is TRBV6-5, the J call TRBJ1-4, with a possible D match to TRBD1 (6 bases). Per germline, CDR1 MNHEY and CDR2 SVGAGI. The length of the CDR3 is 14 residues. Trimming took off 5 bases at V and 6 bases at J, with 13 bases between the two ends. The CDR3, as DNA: TGTGCCAGCAGTGTCCGGGGGCTGGATGAAAAACTGTTTTTT. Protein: CASSVRGLDEKLFF.

CDR3 loop: CASSTPTDPYEQYF. The CDR3 DNA reads TGTGCCAGCAGTACGCCGACAGACCCCTACGAGCAGTACTTC. The chain uses TRBV5-4 and TRBJ2-7, with a tentative D call TRBD1 (5 bases). Trimming stripped 5 bases from V and 2 bases from J, with 14 bases between. Germline assignment: CDR1 SGHNT and CDR2 YYREEE (reference sequence). CDR3 length equals 14 residues.

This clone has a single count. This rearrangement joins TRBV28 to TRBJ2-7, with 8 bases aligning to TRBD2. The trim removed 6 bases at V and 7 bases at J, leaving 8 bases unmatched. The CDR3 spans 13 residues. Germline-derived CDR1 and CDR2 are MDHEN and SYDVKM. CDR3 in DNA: TGTGCCAGCAGATCGGGGGGGATGGGAGAGCAGTACTTC. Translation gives CASRSGGMGEQYF.

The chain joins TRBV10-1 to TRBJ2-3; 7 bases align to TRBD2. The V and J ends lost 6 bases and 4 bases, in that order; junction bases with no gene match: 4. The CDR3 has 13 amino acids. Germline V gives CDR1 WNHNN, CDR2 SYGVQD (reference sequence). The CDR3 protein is CASSPAGSDTQYF. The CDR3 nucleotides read TGCGCCAGCAGCCCAGCGGGATCAGATACGCAGTATTTT.

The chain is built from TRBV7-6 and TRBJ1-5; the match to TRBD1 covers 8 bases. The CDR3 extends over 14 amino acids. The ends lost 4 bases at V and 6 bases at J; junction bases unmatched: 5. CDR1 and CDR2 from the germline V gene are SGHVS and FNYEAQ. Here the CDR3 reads CASSYGTGPQPQHF. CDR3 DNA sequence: TGTGCCAGCAGCTACGGGACAGGCCCTCAGCCCCAGCATTTT.

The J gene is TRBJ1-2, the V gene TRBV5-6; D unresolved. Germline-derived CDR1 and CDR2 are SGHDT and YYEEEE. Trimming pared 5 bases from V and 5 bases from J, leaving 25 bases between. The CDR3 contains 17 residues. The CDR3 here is CASRSGTSLRTLYGYTF. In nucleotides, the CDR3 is TGTGCCAGCAGATCCGGTACAAGCCTAAGGACCCTTTATGGCTACACCTTC. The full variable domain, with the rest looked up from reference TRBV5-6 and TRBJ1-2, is DAGVTQSPTHLIKTRGQQVTLRCSPKSGHDTVSWYQQALGQGPQFIFQYYEEEERQRGNFPDRFSGHQFPNYSSELNVNALLLGDSALYLCASRSGTSLRTLYGYTFGSGTRLTVV.